The T cell receptor beta chain under discussion was sequenced for a study of blood T cell repertoires in COVID-19. Study-level background: Samples came from the United States, Italy and Spain, spanning acute and convalescent COVID-19.

In the source study's methods: Quantification of nucleated cells was approximated via reference gene primer amplification. Repertoires were generated with immunoSEQ multiplex PCR, while TCRdb's copy carries only in-frame clones and drops some. V, J and clone size are those of that table, while D and trimming were read from the DNA. The repertoire holds around 250,000 clones, with roughly 85% as singletons. The sequencing input was peripheral blood. This TCR was recovered from a woman between 18 and 29 years old with acute or convalescent COVID-19.

In nucleotides, the CDR3 is TGTGCCAGCAGTTACTCTTTGGGGCGGGAGGCCTACGAGCAGTACTTC. Its translation is CASSYSLGREAYEQYF. The chain carries TRBV6-5 and TRBJ2-7, with 8 bases identical to TRBD2. The CDR3 loop spans 16 amino acids. CDR1 is MNHEY and CDR2 is SVGAGI in the germline V gene. Trimming took 0 bases from V and 2 from J; bases not matched to a gene: 6.